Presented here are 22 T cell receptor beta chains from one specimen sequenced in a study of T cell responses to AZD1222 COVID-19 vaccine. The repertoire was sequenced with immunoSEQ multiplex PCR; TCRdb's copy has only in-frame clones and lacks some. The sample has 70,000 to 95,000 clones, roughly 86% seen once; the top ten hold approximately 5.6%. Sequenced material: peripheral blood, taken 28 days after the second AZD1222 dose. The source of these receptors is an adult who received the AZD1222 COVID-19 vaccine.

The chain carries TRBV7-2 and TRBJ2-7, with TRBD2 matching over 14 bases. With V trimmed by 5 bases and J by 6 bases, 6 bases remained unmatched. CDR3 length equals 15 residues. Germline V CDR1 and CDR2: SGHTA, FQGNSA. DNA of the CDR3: TGTGCCAGCAGCAGAGGACTAGCGGGAGGAGGCGAGCAGTACTTC. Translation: CASSRGLAGGGEQYF.

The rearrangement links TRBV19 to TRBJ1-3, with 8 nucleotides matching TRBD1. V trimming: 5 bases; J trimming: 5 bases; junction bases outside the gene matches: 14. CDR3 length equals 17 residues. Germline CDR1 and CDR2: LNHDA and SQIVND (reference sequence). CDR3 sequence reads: CASSVSGTGVLRNTIYF. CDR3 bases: TGTGCCAGTAGTGTTTCCGGGACAGGCGTATTAAGAAACACCATATATTTT. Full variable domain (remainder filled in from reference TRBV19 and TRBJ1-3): DGGITQSPKYLFRKEGQNVTLSCEQNLNHDAMYWYRQDPGQGLRLIYYSQIVNDFQKGDIAEGYSVSREKKESFPLTVTSAQKNPTAFYLCASSVSGTGVLRNTIYFGEGSWLTVV.

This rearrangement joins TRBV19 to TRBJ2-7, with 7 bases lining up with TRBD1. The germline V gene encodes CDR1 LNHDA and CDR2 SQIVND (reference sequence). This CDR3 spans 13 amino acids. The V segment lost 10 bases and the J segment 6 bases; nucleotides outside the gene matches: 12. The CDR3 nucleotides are TGTGCCACCTCCGACAGGGTTTTTTCCGAGCAGTACTTC. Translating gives CATSDRVFSEQYF.

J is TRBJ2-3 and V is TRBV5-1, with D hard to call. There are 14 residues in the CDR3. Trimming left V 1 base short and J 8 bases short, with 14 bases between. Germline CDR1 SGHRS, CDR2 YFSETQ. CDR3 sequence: CASSLTGPPITQYF. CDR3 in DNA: TGCGCCAGCAGCTTGACTGGACCGCCTATTACGCAGTATTTT.

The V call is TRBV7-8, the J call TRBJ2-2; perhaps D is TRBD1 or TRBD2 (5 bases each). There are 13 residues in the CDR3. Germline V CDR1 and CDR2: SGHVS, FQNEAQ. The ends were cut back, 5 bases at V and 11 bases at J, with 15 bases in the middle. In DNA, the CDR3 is TGTGCCAGCAGCCCGCCCCGGGGCGATGAGCTGTTTTTT. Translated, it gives CASSPPRGDELFF.

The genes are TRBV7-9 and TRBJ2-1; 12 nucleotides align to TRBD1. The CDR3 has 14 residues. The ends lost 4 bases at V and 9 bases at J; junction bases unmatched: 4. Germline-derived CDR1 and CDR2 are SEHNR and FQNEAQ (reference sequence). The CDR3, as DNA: TGTGCCAGCAGCTCATGGGACAGGGGGCTTGAGCAGTTCTTC. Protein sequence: CASSSWDRGLEQFF. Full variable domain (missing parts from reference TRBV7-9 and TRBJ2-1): DTGVSQNPRHKITKRGQNVTFRCDPISEHNRLYWYRQTLGQGPEFLTYFQNEAQLEKSRLLSDRFSAERPKGSFSTLEIQRTEQGDSAMYLCASSSWDRGLEQFFGPGTRLTVL.

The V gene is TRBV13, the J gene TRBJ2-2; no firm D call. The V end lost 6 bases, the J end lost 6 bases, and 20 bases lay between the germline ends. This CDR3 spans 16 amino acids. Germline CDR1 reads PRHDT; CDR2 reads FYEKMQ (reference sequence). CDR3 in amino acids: CASRRWELPAPGELFF. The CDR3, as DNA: TGTGCCAGCAGGAGATGGGAACTTCCGGCCCCCGGGGAGCTGTTTTTT.

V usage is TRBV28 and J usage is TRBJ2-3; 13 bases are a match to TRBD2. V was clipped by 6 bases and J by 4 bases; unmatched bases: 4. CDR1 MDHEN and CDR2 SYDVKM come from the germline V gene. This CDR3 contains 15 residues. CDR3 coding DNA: TGTGCCAGCAGCTCCGGACTAGCGGGAGCAGATACGCAGTATTTT. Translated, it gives CASSSGLAGADTQYF.

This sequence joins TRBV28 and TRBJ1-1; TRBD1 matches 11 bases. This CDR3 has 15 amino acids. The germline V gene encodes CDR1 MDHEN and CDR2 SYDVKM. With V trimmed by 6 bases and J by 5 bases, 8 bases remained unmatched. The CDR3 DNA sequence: TGTGCCAGCAGGACCCCCGGGACAGGGGGAACTGAAGCTTTCTTT. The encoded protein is CASRTPGTGGTEAFF.

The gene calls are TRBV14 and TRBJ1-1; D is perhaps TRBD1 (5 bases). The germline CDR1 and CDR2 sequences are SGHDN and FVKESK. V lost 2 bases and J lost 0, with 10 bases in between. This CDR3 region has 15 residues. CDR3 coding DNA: TGTGCCAGCAGCCAACAACAGGCGTTGAACACTGAAGCTTTCTTT. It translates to CASSQQQALNTEAFF.

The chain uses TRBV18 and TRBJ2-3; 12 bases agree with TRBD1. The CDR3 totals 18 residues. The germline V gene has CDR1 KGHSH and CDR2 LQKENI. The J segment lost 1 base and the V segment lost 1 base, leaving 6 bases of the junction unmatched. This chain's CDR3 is CASSPRGQGAFGTDTQYF. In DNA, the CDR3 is TGTGCCAGCTCACCACGGGGACAGGGGGCGTTTGGCACAGATACGCAGTATTTT.

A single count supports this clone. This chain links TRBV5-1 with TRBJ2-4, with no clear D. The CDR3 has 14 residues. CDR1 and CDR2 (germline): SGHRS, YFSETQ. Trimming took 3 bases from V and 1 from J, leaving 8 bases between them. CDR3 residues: CASSSDGAKNIQYF. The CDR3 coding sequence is TGCGCCAGCAGCTCGGACGGTGCCAAAAACATTCAGTACTTC.

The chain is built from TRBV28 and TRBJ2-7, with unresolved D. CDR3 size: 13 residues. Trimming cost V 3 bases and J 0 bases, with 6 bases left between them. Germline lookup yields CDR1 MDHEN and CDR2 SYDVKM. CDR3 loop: CASSLVSSYEQYF. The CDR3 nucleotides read TGTGCCAGCAGTTTGGTCAGCTCCTACGAGCAGTACTTC.

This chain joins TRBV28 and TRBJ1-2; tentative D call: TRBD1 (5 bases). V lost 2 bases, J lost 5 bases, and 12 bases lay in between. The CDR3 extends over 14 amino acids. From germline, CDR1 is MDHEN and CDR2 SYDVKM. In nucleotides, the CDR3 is TGTGCCAGCAGTTTACGGGGGAGCGGGTATGGCTACACCTTC. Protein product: CASSLRGSGYGYTF.

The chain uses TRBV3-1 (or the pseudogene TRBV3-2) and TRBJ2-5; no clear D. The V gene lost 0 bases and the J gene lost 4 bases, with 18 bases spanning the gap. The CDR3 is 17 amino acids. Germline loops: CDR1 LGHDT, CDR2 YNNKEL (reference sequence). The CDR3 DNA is TGTGCCAGCAGCCAAGATTCCCAGTCCCCCGGTCGAGAGACCCAGTACTTC. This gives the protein CASSQDSQSPGRETQYF.

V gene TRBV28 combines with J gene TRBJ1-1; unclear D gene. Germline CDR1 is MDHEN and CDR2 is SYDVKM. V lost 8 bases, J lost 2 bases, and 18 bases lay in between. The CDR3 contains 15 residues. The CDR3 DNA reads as TGTGCCAGCCCTCCTCTGAGCTCCTTAAACACTGAAGCTTTCTTT. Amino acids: CASPPLSSLNTEAFF.

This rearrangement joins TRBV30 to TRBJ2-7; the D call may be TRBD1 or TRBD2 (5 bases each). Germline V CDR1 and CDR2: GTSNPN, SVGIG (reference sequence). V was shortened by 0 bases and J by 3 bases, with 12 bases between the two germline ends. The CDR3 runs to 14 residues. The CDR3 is CAWSVSGTSYEQYF. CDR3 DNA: TGTGCCTGGAGTGTTTCCGGGACCAGCTACGAGCAGTACTTC. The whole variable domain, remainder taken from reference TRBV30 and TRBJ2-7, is SQTIHQWPATLVQPVGSPLSLECTVEGTSNPNLYWYRQAAGRGLQLLFYSVGIGQISSEVPQNLSASRPQDRQFILSSKKLLLSDSGFYLCAWSVSGTSYEQYFGPGTRLTVT.

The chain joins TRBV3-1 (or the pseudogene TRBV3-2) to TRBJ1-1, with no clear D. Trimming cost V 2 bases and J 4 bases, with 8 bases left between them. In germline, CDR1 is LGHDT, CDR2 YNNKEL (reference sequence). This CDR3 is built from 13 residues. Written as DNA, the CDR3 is TGTGCCAGCAGCCAAATATCCTCCACTGAAGCTTTCTTT. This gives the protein CASSQISSTEAFF.

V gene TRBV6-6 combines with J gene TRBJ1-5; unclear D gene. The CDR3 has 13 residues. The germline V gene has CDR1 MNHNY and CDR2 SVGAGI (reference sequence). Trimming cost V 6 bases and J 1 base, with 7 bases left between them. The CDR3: CASRAGSNQPQHF. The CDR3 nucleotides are TGTGCCAGCAGAGCGGGGAGCAATCAGCCCCAGCATTTT.

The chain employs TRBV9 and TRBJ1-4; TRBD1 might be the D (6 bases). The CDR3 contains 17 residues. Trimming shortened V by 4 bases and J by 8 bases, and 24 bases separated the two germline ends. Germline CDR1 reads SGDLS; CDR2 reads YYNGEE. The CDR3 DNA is TGTGCCAGCAGCCACCGTATCGGGGGCCCCGGGGGGGAAAAACTGTTTTTT. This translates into CASSHRIGGPGGEKLFF.

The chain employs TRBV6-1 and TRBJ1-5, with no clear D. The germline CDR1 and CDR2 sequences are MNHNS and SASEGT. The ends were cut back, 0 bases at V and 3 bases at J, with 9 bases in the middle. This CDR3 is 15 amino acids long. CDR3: CASSEAAGYNQPQHF. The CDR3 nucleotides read TGTGCCAGCAGTGAAGCGGCTGGGTACAATCAGCCCCAGCATTTT.

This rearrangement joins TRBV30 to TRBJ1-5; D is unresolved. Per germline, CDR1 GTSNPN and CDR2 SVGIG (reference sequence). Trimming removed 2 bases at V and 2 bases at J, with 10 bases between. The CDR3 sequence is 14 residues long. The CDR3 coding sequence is TGTGCCTGGAGTAGGATGACGGGCAATCAGCCCCAGCATTTT. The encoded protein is CAWSRMTGNQPQHF. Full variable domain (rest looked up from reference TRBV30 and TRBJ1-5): SQTIHQWPATLVQPVGSPLSLECTVEGTSNPNLYWYRQAAGRGLQLLFYSVGIGQISSEVPQNLSASRPQDRQFILSSKKLLLSDSGFYLCAWSRMTGNQPQHFGDGTRLSIL.